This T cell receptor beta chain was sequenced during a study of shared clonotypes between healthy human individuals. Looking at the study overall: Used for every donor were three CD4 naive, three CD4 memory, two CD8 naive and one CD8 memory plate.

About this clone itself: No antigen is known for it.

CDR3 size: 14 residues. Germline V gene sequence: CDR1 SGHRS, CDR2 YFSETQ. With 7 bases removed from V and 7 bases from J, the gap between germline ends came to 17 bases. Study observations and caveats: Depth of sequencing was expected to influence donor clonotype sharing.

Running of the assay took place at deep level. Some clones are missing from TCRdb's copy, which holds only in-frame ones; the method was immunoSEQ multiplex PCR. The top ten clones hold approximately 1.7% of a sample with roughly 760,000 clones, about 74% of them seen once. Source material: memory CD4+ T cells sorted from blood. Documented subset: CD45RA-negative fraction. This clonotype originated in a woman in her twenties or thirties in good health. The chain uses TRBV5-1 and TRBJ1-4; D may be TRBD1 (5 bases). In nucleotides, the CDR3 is TGCGCCAGCCGGCCCTTACAGGATTCTGAAAAACTGTTTTTT. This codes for CASRPLQDSEKLFF.